Below, one T cell receptor (beta chain) is given with its context. J was trimmed by 5 bases and V by 0 bases; bases with no gene match: 1. Germline lookup yields CDR1 LGHNA and CDR2 YSLEER. The CDR3 extends over 14 amino acids. PCR was performed a second time for about 7 to 11 cycles using a sample-barcoded 5' primer and a J-beta primer mix. A single record per CDR3 protein comes from TCRdb applying MiXCR to the 5' RACE reads. The data hold about 840,000 distinct CDR3 sequences, with about 27% observed a single time. The sample originates from a study of blood T cells in healthy people across ages. The data also belong to a second study, concerning T cells of mothers and their children.

Sequenced sample: blood. The sequence was collected from a woman aged 40-49 years in good health. V usage is TRBV4-3 and J usage is TRBJ1-2; 9 bases map to TRBD1. CDR3 sequence reads: CASSQEQGAYGYTF. In nucleotides, the CDR3 is TGCGCCAGCAGCCAAGAACAGGGGGCGTATGGCTACACCTTC.